The 11 T cell receptor beta chains given below trace back to one sample, sequenced in a study of technical replicates of blood from a few donors. This table comes from immunoSEQ multiplex PCR, and its TCRdb copy is limited to in-frame clones, with some not included. The data contain around 85,000 clones, roughly 94% of them singletons. Material: T cells isolated from PBMCs. All receptors come from a human donor in good health.

The chain carries TRBV28 and TRBJ2-7; a weak D match, TRBD1 (6 bases). V shed 6 bases and J shed 4 bases, with 10 bases lying between them. This CDR3 is built from 12 residues. Looked up from germline, CDR1 is MDHEN and CDR2 is SYDVKM. The CDR3 is CASRPTGYEQYF. In DNA form, the CDR3 reads TGTGCCAGCAGGCCTACAGGGTACGAGCAGTACTTC.

The chain is built from TRBV10-1 and TRBJ2-6; D not certain. Between the trimmed V and J ends, which lost 4 bases and 3 bases, there was a span of 10 bases. This CDR3 is 15 amino acids long. CDR1 WNHNN and CDR2 SYGVQD come from the germline V gene (reference sequence). The CDR3 nucleotides read TGCGCCAGCAGTGCTACACGGAGTGGGGCCAACGTCCTGACTTTC. Its translation: CASSATRSGANVLTF.

This clone appeared a single time. The chain is built from TRBV6-5 and TRBJ2-4; D might be TRBD2 (5 bases). The CDR3 is 11 amino acids. CDR1 MNHEY and CDR2 SVGAGI come from the germline V gene. V was pared by 11 bases and J by 6 bases, with 11 bases between. As DNA, the CDR3 is TGTGCCGTCACGGACTTAAACATTCAGTACTTC. It encodes CAVTDLNIQYF.

The V gene is TRBV7-9, the J gene TRBJ1-2; 7 bases agree with TRBD1. V shed 7 bases, J shed 6 bases, and the junction held 8 bases outside the gene matches. CDR3 length equals 13 residues. Germline CDR1 and CDR2: SEHNR and FQNEAQ (reference sequence). Written as DNA, the CDR3 is TGTGCCAGCACCAACACAGGGGAACATGGCTACACCTTC. The encoded protein is CASTNTGEHGYTF.

The chain joins TRBV19 to TRBJ2-7; 7 positions agree with TRBD2. The CDR3 covers 12 residues. V gave up 6 bases and J gave up 3 bases; unmatched junction bases: 2. Germline values: CDR1 LNHDA, CDR2 SQIVND (reference sequence). The CDR3 DNA is TGTGCCAGTAGGGGAGGGAACTACGAGCAGTACTTC. Translated, it gives CASRGGNYEQYF.

J is TRBJ1-1 and V is TRBV30; the D is unclear. V was clipped by 1 base and J by 1 base, with 4 bases between them. This CDR3 comprises 12 residues. Germline-derived CDR1 and CDR2 are GTSNPN and SVGIG (reference sequence). The CDR3: CAWSAGNTEAFF. As DNA, the CDR3 is TGTGCCTGGAGTGCGGGGAACACTGAAGCTTTCTTT.

The V and J genes are TRBV11-3 and TRBJ1-1; D uncertain. Germline V CDR1 and CDR2: SGHNT, YENEEA. V was clipped by 0 bases and J by 8 bases, with 10 bases between them. The CDR3 is 13 amino acids. The CDR3 DNA is TGTGCCAGCAGCTTAGAATACGGGATCGAAGCTTTCTTT. Protein product: CASSLEYGIEAFF.

This chain joins TRBV6-6 and TRBJ2-7, with D uncertain. The CDR3 totals 12 residues. Germline V CDR1 and CDR2: MNHNY, SVGAGI (reference sequence). V was shortened by 0 bases and J by 5 bases, with 5 bases between the two germline ends. The chain's CDR3 is CASSYSADEQYF. CDR3 nucleotides: TGTGCCAGCAGTTACTCGGCGGACGAGCAGTACTTC.

The rearrangement uses TRBV5-1 and TRBJ2-7; 7 nucleotides agree with TRBD1. J gave up 2 bases and V 6 bases, and 11 bases lay outside the gene matches. The CDR3 totals 15 residues. Germline V CDR1 and CDR2: SGHRS, YFSETQ. The CDR3 sequence is CASTSGTDTPYEQYF. In DNA form, the CDR3 reads TGCGCCAGCACCTCCGGGACAGATACACCCTACGAGCAGTACTTC.

The rearrangement joins TRBV5-1 to TRBJ2-2; 12 bases match TRBD1. Trimming cost V 7 bases and J 7 bases; bases outside gene matches: 8. CDR1 and CDR2 from the germline V gene are SGHRS and YFSETQ. CDR3 length: 15 residues. CDR3 sequence (DNA): TGCGCCAGCCGGACGGGACAGGGGGCGGTCGGGGAGCTGTTTTTT. Protein sequence: CASRTGQGAVGELFF.

This chain uses TRBV2 with TRBJ1-2; D is perhaps TRBD1 (5 bases). Trimming removed 7 bases at V and 4 bases at J, with 13 bases between. This CDR3 region has 13 residues. Germline V gene sequence: CDR1 SNHLY, CDR2 FYNNEI. CDR3 sequence: CASMGGTGYGYTF. CDR3 nucleotides: TGTGCCAGCATGGGGGGAACAGGCTATGGCTACACCTTC.